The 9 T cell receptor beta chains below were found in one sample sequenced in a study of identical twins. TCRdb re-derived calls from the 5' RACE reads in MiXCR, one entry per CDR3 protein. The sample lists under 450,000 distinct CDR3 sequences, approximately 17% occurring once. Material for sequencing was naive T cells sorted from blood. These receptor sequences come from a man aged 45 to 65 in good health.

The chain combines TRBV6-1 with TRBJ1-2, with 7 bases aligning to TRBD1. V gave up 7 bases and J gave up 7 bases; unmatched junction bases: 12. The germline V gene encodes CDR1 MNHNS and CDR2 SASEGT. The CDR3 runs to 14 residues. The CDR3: CASTPITGAGGYTF. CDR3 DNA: TGTGCCAGCACTCCTATAACAGGGGCTGGTGGCTACACCTTC.

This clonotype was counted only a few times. CDR3 bases: TGTGCCATCAGCCGGACAGGGGCGACAGATACGCAGTATTTT. Encoded protein: CAISRTGATDTQYF. The chain employs TRBV10-3 and TRBJ2-3; 9 bases match TRBD1. V gave up 6 bases and J gave up 3 bases; unmatched junction bases: 4. This CDR3 comprises 14 residues. Looked up from germline, CDR1 is ENHRY and CDR2 is SYGVKD.

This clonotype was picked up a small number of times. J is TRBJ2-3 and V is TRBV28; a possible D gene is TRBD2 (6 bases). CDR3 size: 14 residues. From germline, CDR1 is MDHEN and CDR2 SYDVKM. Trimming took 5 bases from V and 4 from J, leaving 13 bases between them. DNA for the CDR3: TGTGCCAGCAGTCGCACTAGCCTAGCAGATACGCAGTATTTT. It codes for CASSRTSLADTQYF.

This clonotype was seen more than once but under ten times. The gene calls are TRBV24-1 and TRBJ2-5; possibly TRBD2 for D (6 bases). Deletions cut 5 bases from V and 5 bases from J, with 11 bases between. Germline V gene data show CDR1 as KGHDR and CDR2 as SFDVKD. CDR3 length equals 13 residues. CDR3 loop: CATSGGGGETQYF. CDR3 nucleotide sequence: TGTGCCACCAGTGGCGGAGGAGGGGAGACCCAGTACTTC.

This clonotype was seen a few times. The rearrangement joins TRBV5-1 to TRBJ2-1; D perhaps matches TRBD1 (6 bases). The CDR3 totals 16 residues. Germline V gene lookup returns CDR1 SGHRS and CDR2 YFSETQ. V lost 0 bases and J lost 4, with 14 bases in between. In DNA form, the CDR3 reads TGCGCCAGCAGCTTGGGGCTTGGGGGCGGTTACAATGAGCAGTTCTTC. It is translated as CASSLGLGGGYNEQFF.

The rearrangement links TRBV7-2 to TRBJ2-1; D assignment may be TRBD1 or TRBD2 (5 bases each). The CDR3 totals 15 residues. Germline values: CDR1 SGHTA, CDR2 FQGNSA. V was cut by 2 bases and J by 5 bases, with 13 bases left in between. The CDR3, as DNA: TGTGCCAGCAGCTTATGGGACCACCCCAACAATGAGCAGTTCTTC. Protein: CASSLWDHPNNEQFF.

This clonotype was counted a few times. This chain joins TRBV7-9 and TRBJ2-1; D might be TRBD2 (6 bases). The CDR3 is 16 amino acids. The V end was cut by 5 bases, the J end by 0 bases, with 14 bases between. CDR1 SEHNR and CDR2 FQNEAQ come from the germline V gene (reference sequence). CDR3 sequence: CASSEGPGSSYNEQFF. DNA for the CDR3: TGTGCCAGCAGCGAGGGACCCGGGAGCTCCTACAATGAGCAGTTCTTC.

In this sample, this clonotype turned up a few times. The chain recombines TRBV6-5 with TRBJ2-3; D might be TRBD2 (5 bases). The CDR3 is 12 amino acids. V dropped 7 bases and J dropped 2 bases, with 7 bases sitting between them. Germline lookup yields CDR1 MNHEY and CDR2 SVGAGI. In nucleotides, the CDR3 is TGTGCCAGCACGGGGAACACAGATACGCAGTATTTT. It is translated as CASTGNTDTQYF.

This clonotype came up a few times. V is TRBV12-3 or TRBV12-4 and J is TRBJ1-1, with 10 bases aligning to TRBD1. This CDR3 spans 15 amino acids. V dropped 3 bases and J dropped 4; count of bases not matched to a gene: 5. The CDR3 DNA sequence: TGTGCCAGCAGTTTCGGGGACAGGGGAGCCACTGAAGCTTTCTTT. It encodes CASSFGDRGATEAFF.